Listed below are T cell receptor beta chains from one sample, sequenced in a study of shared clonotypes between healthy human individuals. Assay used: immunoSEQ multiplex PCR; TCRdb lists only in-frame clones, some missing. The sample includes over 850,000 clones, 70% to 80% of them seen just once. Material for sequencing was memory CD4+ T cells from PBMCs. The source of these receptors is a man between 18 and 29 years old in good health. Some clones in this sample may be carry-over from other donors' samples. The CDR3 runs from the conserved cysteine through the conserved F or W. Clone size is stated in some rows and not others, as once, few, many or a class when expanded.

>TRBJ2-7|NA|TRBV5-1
CASSLVTGSLYEQYF
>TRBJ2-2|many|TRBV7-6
CASSITGTGKTGELFF
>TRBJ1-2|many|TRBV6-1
CASSEVYRGLGYTF
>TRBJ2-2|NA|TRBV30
CAWSVRGTSGRATGELFF
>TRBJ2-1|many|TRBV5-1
CASSPGPGRNEQFF
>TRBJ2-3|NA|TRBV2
CASILGVLRSTDTQYF
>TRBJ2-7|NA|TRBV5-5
CASSLATGTGLYEQYF
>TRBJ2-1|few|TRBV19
CASSIARHYNEQFF
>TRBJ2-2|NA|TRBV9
CASSVDHVYTGELFF
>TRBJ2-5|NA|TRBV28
CASGPAGVETQYF
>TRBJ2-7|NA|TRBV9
CASSVAGVQYEQYF
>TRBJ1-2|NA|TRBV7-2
CASSWMSGNGYTF
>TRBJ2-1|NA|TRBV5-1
CASSLEGTYNEQFF
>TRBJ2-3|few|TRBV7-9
CASSLSGYGDTQYF
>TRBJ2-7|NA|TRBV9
CASSVGVSGFYEQYF
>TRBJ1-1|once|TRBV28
CASSFVSVNTEAFF
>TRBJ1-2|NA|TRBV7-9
CASSPNFRGRFTNYGYTF
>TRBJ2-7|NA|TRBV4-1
CASSRRYRDKTSYEQYF
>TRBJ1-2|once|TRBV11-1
CASSPHGGSDYGYTF
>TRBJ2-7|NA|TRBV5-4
CASSLGGGSSYEQYF
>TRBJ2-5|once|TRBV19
CASSMPRGRGQETQYF
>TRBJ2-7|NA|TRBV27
CASRQATYPYEQYF
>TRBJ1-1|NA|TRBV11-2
CASRVPGQGLNTEAFF
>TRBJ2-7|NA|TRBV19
CASSVERGPSYEQYF
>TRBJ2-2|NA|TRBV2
CASRRDSQNTGELFF
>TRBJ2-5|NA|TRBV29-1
CSVDGSDETQYF
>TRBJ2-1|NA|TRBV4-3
CASSQGLAGWVYNEQFF
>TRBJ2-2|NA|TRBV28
CASSIGRDGGELFF
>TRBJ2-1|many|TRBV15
CATSRGRQGAYNEQFF
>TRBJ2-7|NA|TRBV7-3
CASSVTSGSDEQYF
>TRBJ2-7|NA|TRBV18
CASSWTEPYEQYF
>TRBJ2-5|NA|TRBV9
CASSVVLGGGQAQYF
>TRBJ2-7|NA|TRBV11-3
CASSFRTEYEQYF
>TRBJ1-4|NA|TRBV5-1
CASSQQTGKTEKLFF
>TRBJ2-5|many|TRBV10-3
CAISESRAEQETQYF
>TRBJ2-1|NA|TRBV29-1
CSVEGGAGVYGEQFF
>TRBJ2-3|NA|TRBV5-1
CASSSTTAGDTQYF
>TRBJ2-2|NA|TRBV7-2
CASSIRTGNTGELFF
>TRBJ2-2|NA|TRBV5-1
CASSLVAGRLAGELFF
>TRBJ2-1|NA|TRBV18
CASSPTGSSYNEQFF
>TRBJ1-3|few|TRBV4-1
CASSQQAHSGNTIYF